This TCR beta chain was captured by sequencing in a study of shared clonotypes between healthy human individuals. Only in-frame clones appear in the TCRdb table, and some are missing; sequencing was by immunoSEQ multiplex PCR. The data contain 450,000 to 550,000 clones, approximately 79% of them singletons. This clonotype originated in a middle-aged woman in good health. Some clones in this sample may be carry-over from other donors' samples. The sequenced sample consisted of PBMCs.

Here the CDR3 DNA reads TGTGCCAGCAGCCCGTCAGGGCAGAGTACCGGGGAGCTGTTTTTT. Amino acids: CASSPSGQSTGELFF. The chain combines TRBV9 with TRBJ2-2, with a weak D call TRBD1 (5 bases). V lost 4 bases and J lost 5, with 15 bases in between. The CDR3 length is 15 residues. Germline loops: CDR1 SGDLS, CDR2 YYNGEE.